This TCR beta chain was found in a study of cytomegalovirus exposure and HLA in healthy donors. As for the study in general: HLA-typed donors were the source of 80 million to 90 million unique TCRs, which an early data release held.

Germline CDR1 SGHRS, CDR2 YFSETQ. This CDR3 region has 16 residues. V dropped 3 bases and J dropped 3; count of bases not matched to a gene: 8. Whole-study findings and limits: What a later analysis showed was that several of the most significant clusters appeared linked to common viral pathogens.

Details on this clone: No antigen is known for it.

The study ran its PCR with 60 Vbeta and 13 Jbeta primers. Sequenced by immunoSEQ multiplex PCR; TCRdb stores in-frame clones only, minus some. The repertoire includes some 130,000 clones, 66% of them detected once, and about 1.5% sits in the top ten. This receptor was obtained from a human donor in good health. The chain joins TRBV5-1 to TRBJ2-3, with 9 bases matching TRBD2. Specimen: PBMCs. As DNA, the CDR3 is TGCGCCAGCAGCTACCGTAGCGGGGGTGGTACAGATACGCAGTATTTT. As protein: CASSYRSGGGTDTQYF.